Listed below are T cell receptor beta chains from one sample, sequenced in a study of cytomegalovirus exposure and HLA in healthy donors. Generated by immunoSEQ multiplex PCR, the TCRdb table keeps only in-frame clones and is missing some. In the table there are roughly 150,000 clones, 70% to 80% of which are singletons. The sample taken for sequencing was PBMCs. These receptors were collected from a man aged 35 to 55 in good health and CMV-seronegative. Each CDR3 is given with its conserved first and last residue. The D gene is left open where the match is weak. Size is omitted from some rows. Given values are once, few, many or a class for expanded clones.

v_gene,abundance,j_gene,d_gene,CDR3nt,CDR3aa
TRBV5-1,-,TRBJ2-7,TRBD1,TGCGCCAGCAGCTTATACACCCGTCGACAGGGCTCCTACGAGCAGTACTTC,CASSLYTRRQGSYEQYF
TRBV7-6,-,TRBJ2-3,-,TGTGCCAGCAGCTTAGGGGTAGCAACAGATACGCAGTATTTT,CASSLGVATDTQYF
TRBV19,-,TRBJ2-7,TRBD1,TGTGCCAGTAGTGGGACAGGGGCCCACGAGCAGTACTTC,CASSGTGAHEQYF
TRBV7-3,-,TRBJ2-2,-,TGTGCCAGCAGCGAAGGGACAACTAACACCGGGGAGCTGTTTTTT,CASSEGTTNTGELFF
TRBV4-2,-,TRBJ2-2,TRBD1,TGTGCCAGCACCCCATCGAACACAGGGGGTACCGGGGAGCTGTTTTTT,CASTPSNTGGTGELFF
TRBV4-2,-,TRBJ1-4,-,TGTGCCAGCAGCCAAGAACCGGCAACTAATGAAAAACTGTTTTTT,CASSQEPATNEKLFF
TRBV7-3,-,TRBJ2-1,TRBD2,TGTGCCAGCAGCCGCGGACTAGCCGGTTACAATGAGCAGTTCTTC,CASSRGLAGYNEQFF
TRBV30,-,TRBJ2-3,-,TGTGCCTGGACTAGTTGGGGGGTCAGCACAGATACGCAGTATTTT,CAWTSWGVSTDTQYF
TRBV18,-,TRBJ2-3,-,TGTGCCAGCTCACCAGGAGGACTAAGGAGTACGCAGTATTTT,CASSPGGLRSTQYF
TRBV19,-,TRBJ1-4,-,TGTGCCAGTAGCCAGGGAATTTCAACTAATGAAAAACTGTTTTTT,CASSQGISTNEKLFF
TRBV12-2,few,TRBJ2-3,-,TGTGCAAGTCAAGGGAGCGGGGGCACAGATACGCAGTATTTT,CASQGSGGTDTQYF
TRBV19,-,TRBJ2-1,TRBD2,TGTGCCAGTAGTCCCTCTAGCGGGAGGGGCAATGAGCAGTTCTTC,CASSPSSGRGNEQFF
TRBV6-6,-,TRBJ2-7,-,TGTGCCAGCAGTCCCCCCGGGTACGAGCAGTACTTC,CASSPPGYEQYF
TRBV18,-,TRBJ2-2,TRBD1,TGTGCCAGCTCACCACCGACAGGGGGTGCCACCGGGGAGCTGTTTTTT,CASSPPTGGATGELFF
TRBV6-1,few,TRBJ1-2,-,TGTGCCAGCAGTACCGGGATTCAGAGTGGCTACACCTTC,CASSTGIQSGYTF
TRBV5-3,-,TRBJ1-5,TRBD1,TGTGCCAGAACCCTACAAAGGACAGGGGTCTGCAATCAGCCCCAGCATTTT,CARTLQRTGVCNQPQHF
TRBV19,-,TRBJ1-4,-,TGTGCCAGTAGTGGCTGGGGCCCGACAACTAATGAAAAACTGTTTTTT,CASSGWGPTTNEKLFF
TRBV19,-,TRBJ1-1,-,TGTGCCAGTAGGGTGGGAGGGAACACTGAAGCTTTCTTT,CASRVGGNTEAFF
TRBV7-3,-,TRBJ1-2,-,TGTGCCAGCAGCCCATCGGGGGGTTTAGGAGATGGCTACACCTTC,CASSPSGGLGDGYTF
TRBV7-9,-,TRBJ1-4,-,TGTTCCAGCAGCTTTTCTGGGAGGGAAAAACTGTTTTTT,CSSSFSGREKLFF
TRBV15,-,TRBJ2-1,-,TGTGCCACCAGCAGAGGAACTAACAATGAGCAGTTCTTC,CATSRGTNNEQFF
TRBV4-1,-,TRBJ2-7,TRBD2,TGCGCCAGCAGCCCCTCTAGCGGCCACTACGAGCAGTACTTC,CASSPSSGHYEQYF
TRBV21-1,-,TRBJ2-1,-,TGTGCCACCACAAGGGAGTGGTCGAGCTCCTACAATGAGCAGTTCTTC,CATTREWSSSYNEQFF
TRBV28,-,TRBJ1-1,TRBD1,TGTGCCAGCAGAACACCGGGACAGGGGACCACTGAAGCTTTCTTT,CASRTPGQGTTEAFF
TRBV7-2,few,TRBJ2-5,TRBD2,TGTGCCAGCAGCTTGAGCGGGGGCCAAGAGACCCAGTACTTC,CASSLSGGQETQYF
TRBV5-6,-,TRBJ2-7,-,TGTGCCAGCAGCAGGCAGGGCGTCTACGAGCAGTACTTC,CASSRQGVYEQYF
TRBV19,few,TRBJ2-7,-,TGTGCCAGTAGTACAAGACAGACGGGCGAGCAGTACTTC,CASSTRQTGEQYF
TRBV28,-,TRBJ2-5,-,TGTGCCAGCAACCCGGGACTAGCGGACAGGGGGGAGACCCAGTACTTC,CASNPGLADRGETQYF
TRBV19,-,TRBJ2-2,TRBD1,TGTGCCAGTACCGGACAGGGAGGAACCGGGGAGCTGTTTTTT,CASTGQGGTGELFF
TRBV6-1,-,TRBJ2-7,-,TGTGCCAGCAGCTATGGGGACAACTCCTACGAGCAGTACTTC,CASSYGDNSYEQYF
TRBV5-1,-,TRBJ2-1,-,TGCGCCAGCAGCTTGGTACCGGGAGCCAATGAGCAGTTCTTC,CASSLVPGANEQFF
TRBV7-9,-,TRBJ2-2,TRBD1,TGTGCCAGCAGCCATCCGGGACAGAAATTTTTTTTGCCCGGGGAGCTGTTTTTT,CASSHPGQKFFLPGELFF
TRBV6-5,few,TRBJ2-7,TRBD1,TGTGCCAGCAGTTACTTACAGGGGGCTAGCGAGCAGTACTTC,CASSYLQGASEQYF
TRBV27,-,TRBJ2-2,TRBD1,TGTGCCAGCAGGGACAGGGGTTGGACCGGGGAGCTGTTTTTT,CASRDRGWTGELFF
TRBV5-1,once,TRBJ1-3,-,TGCGCCAGCAGCTTGGGCAGGGCTGGAAACACCATATATTTT,CASSLGRAGNTIYF
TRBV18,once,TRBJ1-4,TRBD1,TGTGCCAGCTCACGACAGGGCACTAATGAAAAACTGTTTTTT,CASSRQGTNEKLFF
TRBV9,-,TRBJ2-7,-,TGTGCCAGCAGCCTCCAGGCTGGGTACACCTACGAGCAGTACTTC,CASSLQAGYTYEQYF
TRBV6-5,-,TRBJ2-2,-,TGTGCCAGCAGTTACAGTCTAACCCCCTACACCGGGGAGCTGTTTTTT,CASSYSLTPYTGELFF
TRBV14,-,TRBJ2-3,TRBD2,TGTGCCAGCAGCCAACCCCGACTAGCGGGAACAGATACGCAGTATTTT,CASSQPRLAGTDTQYF
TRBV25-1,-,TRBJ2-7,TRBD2,TGTGCCAGCAGTGCCGGACTAGGGGCCCACTACGAGCAGTACTTC,CASSAGLGAHYEQYF
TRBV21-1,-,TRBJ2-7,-,TGTGCCAGCACCCCCCCGGAGACCTACGAGCAGTACTTC,CASTPPETYEQYF
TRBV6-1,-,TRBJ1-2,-,TGTGCCAGCAGTCGACAGCAACTCGGCTACACCTTC,CASSRQQLGYTF
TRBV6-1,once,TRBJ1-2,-,TGTGCCAGCATCCCCGCGGACAGTTCTTCTGGCTACACCTTC,CASIPADSSSGYTF
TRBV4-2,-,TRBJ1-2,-,TGTGCCAGCAGCCAAGTTTACTCGGGGGAGGGTGGCTACACCTTC,CASSQVYSGEGGYTF
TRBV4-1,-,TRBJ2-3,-,TGCGCCAGCTCTTTCGAACTGTCAGATACGCAGTATTTT,CASSFELSDTQYF
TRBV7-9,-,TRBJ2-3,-,TGTGCCAGCAGCTCCGACAGTACTAGCACAGATACGCAGTATTTT,CASSSDSTSTDTQYF
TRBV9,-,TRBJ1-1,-,TGTGCCAGCAGCGTAGAGGGCAGGGCAACTGAAGCTTTCTTT,CASSVEGRATEAFF
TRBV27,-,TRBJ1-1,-,TGTGCCAGCAGTCAGGGACTTCACTCTGAAGCTTTCTTT,CASSQGLHSEAFF
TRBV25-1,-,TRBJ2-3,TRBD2,TGTGCCAGCAGTGAATATGAGGCGGGAGGAGATACGCAGTATTTT,CASSEYEAGGDTQYF
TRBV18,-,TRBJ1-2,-,TGTGCCAGCTCACCTCTCCTAGGGGATGATGGCTACACCTTC,CASSPLLGDDGYTF
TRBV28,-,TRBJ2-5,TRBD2,TGTGCCAGCAGTTTGGCGGGGGACCAAGAGACCCAGTACTTC,CASSLAGDQETQYF
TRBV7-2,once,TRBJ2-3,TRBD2,TGTGCCAGCAGCACCGGACTAGGCCCTTCAGATGCGCAGTATTTT,CASSTGLGPSDAQYF
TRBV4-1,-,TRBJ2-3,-,TGCGCCAGCAGCCAAGATCCGGGGGAGGTCGGCACAGATACGCAGTATTTT,CASSQDPGEVGTDTQYF
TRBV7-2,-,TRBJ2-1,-,TGTGCCAGCAGCTTAGGTAGCAATGAGCAGTTCTTC,CASSLGSNEQFF
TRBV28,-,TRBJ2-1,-,TGTGCCAGCAGCCGCGACAGGAATATTTACAATGAGCAGTTCTTC,CASSRDRNIYNEQFF
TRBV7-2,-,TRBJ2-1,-,TGTGCCAGCAGCCCAGGGGTAGTAGCCTACAATGAGCAGTTCTTC,CASSPGVVAYNEQFF